Following are 22 T cell receptor beta chains from one sample sequenced in a study of blood T cell repertoires in COVID-19. Clones were read by immunoSEQ multiplex PCR, and TCRdb kept only the in-frame ones, dropping some. The table records 160,000 or so clones, 70% to 90% of them present only once. Material: peripheral blood. The origin of the receptors is a man in his 60s with acute or convalescent COVID-19.

The CDR3, as DNA: TGCGCCAGCAGCTTGTCCCAGTCTTATAATGAAAAACTGTTTTTT. Residues: CASSLSQSYNEKLFF. V and J are TRBV5-1 and TRBJ1-4; no reliable D call. The CDR3 length is 15 residues. V was shortened by 1 base and J by 4 bases, with 11 bases between the two germline ends. The germline gives CDR1 SGHRS, CDR2 YFSETQ.

The J gene is TRBJ2-3, the V gene TRBV5-1, with D tentatively TRBD1 (5 bases). CDR3 length: 15 amino acids. In germline, CDR1 is SGHRS, CDR2 YFSETQ. V lost 1 base to trimming and J lost 4 bases, with 13 bases between them. CDR3: CASSLPSSGSDTQYF. Here the CDR3 DNA reads TGCGCCAGCAGCTTGCCCTCCTCAGGGTCAGATACGCAGTATTTT.

The V call is TRBV11-1, the J call TRBJ1-2; the D gene is possibly TRBD1 (6 bases). Per germline, CDR1 SGHAT and CDR2 FQDESV (reference sequence). The CDR3 has 14 residues. Trimming shortened V by 5 bases and J by 5 bases, and 15 bases separated the two germline ends. The chain's CDR3 is CASSEITTGYGYTF. The CDR3 DNA reads TGTGCCAGCAGCGAGATTACTACAGGGTATGGCTACACCTTC.

The J gene is TRBJ1-2, the V gene TRBV6-2 or TRBV6-3, with D uncertain. V gave up 2 bases and J gave up 8 bases, with 9 bases separating them. Germline assignment: CDR1 MNHEY and CDR2 SVGEGT. The CDR3 runs 12 residues. The CDR3 sequence is CASSYAANGYTF. Written as DNA, the CDR3 is TGTGCCAGCAGTTACGCGGCGAACGGCTACACCTTC.

This clone was recorded once. This chain links TRBV29-1 with TRBJ1-3; 8 bases agree with TRBD1. The CDR3 spans 12 residues. V gave up 7 bases and J gave up 1 base; unmatched junction bases: 0. CDR1 and CDR2 (germline): SQVTM, ANQGSEA. The CDR3 loop is CSGTGSGNTIYF. The CDR3, as DNA: TGCAGCGGGACAGGGTCTGGAAACACCATATATTTT.

V gene TRBV27 combines with J gene TRBJ1-6; TRBD1 aligns across 7 bases. The J segment lost 10 bases and the V segment lost 3 bases, leaving 9 bases of the junction unmatched. The germline V gene has CDR1 MNHEY and CDR2 SMNVEV (reference sequence). The length of the CDR3 is 15 residues. The CDR3 DNA follows: TGTGCCAGCAGTTTCGCGGACAGGCTTAGGTCACCCCTCCACTTT. This gives the protein CASSFADRLRSPLHF.

J is TRBJ2-3 and V is TRBV7-9; D perhaps matches TRBD1 (6 bases). CDR1 is SEHNR, CDR2 FQNEAQ, per germline (reference sequence). The V gene lost 5 bases and the J gene lost 1 base, with 10 bases spanning the gap. This CDR3 is 14 amino acids long. CDR3 residues: CASSLKGGTDTQYF. CDR3 in DNA: TGTGCCAGCAGCCTCAAGGGGGGCACAGATACGCAGTATTTT.

The CDR3 nucleotides read TGTGCCAGCAGCCAACGTTTAACTGCTGGAAACACCATATATTTT. Its protein is CASSQRLTAGNTIYF. The chain links TRBV3-1 (or the pseudogene TRBV3-2) to TRBJ1-3, with D unclear. Germline CDR1 reads LGHDT; CDR2 reads YNNKEL (reference sequence). The CDR3 totals 15 residues. The V end lost 2 bases, the J end lost 2 bases, and 10 bases lay between the germline ends.

The gene calls are TRBV5-1 and TRBJ1-2; 10 bases are a match to TRBD1. This CDR3 is built from 13 residues. The V segment lost 4 bases and the J segment 7 bases; nucleotides outside the gene matches: 4. Germline CDR1 is SGHRS and CDR2 is YFSETQ. Here the CDR3 DNA reads TGCGCCAGCAGCGTCCGGGACAGGGGTGGCTACACCTTC. It yields the protein CASSVRDRGGYTF.

The chain links TRBV6-5 to TRBJ2-7, with 11 bases identical to TRBD2. Trimming at V came to 5 bases and at J to 5 bases, leaving 8 bases not matched to a gene. Germline-derived CDR1 and CDR2 are MNHEY and SVGAGI. There are 15 residues in the CDR3. CDR3 loop: CASSPGLAGGHEQYF. Written as DNA, the CDR3 is TGTGCCAGCAGTCCCGGTCTAGCGGGGGGCCACGAGCAGTACTTC.

The gene calls are TRBV5-1 and TRBJ1-4; D gene ambiguous. The CDR3 contains 16 residues. With 4 bases removed from V and 5 bases from J, the gap between germline ends came to 18 bases. Germline values: CDR1 SGHRS, CDR2 YFSETQ. The CDR3 region has the DNA TGCGCCAGCAGCCCCACCCTGGGAGGCCAAAATGAAAAACTGTTTTTT. It codes for CASSPTLGGQNEKLFF.

The CDR3 spells CASSDRCRGYEQYF. In nucleotides, the CDR3 is TGCGCCAGCAGTGATAGGTGTAGGGGATACGAGCAGTACTTC. This rearrangement joins TRBV10-1 to TRBJ2-7, with D perhaps TRBD1 (5 bases). The CDR3 runs 14 residues. Germline V gene lookup returns CDR1 WNHNN and CDR2 SYGVQD (reference sequence). V lost 3 bases and J 4 bases, leaving 13 bases between the germline ends.

The chain links TRBV6-2 or TRBV6-3 to TRBJ1-1; no reliable D call. The length of the CDR3 is 13 residues. The germline V gene has CDR1 MNHEY and CDR2 SVGEGT. V gave up 5 bases and J gave up 4 bases, with 11 bases separating them. In DNA, the CDR3 is TGTGCCAGCAGTCGATCGGAGGGCACTGAAGCTTTCTTT. Protein sequence: CASSRSEGTEAFF.

The V call is TRBV3-1 (or the pseudogene TRBV3-2), the J call TRBJ1-1; 9 bases map to TRBD1. Germline assignment: CDR1 LGHDT and CDR2 YNNKEL (reference sequence). V shed 4 bases, J shed 0 bases, and the junction held 15 bases outside the gene matches. The length of the CDR3 is 19 residues. The CDR3: CASSPLTTGTGRMNTEAFF. For the CDR3, the DNA is TGTGCCAGCAGCCCGCTCACTACCGGGACAGGGCGAATGAACACTGAAGCTTTCTTT.

This clone was seen more than once but under ten times. CDR3 loop: CSASREGQETQYF. CDR3 bases: TGCAGTGCTAGTAGAGAGGGCCAAGAGACCCAGTACTTC. The chain joins TRBV20-1 to TRBJ2-5; TRBD2 is a possible D gene (5 bases). The V gene lost 3 bases and the J gene lost 1 base, with 9 bases spanning the gap. This CDR3 region has 13 residues. The V gene's germline CDR1 is DFQATT and CDR2 SNEGSKA (reference sequence).

The J gene is TRBJ2-7, the V gene TRBV7-2, with D hard to call. Germline CDR1 reads SGHTA; CDR2 reads FQGNSA. V lost 1 base and J 3 bases, leaving 7 bases between the germline ends. CDR3 length: 13 residues. CDR3 bases: TGTGCCAGCAGCTTAGGAGCAGGCTACGAGCAGTACTTC. Protein sequence: CASSLGAGYEQYF.

The V call is TRBV19, the J call TRBJ1-5; 7 nucleotides align to TRBD1. Germline-derived CDR1 and CDR2 are LNHDA and SQIVND (reference sequence). The CDR3 runs to 14 residues. V lost 5 bases and J lost 7; bases outside the gene matches: 8. The CDR3 nucleotides read TGTGCCAGTAGTTTTGGACAGGTTCGACAGCCCCAGCATTTT. This translates into CASSFGQVRQPQHF.

This rearrangement joins TRBV7-8 to TRBJ2-1, with D possibly matching TRBD1 (5 bases). From germline, CDR1 is SGHVS and CDR2 FQNEAQ. Trimming removed 1 base from V and 4 bases from J, with 14 bases in between. This CDR3 is 16 amino acids long. Here the CDR3 reads CASSLVGQDKYNEQFF. The CDR3 nucleotides are TGTGCCAGCAGCTTAGTGGGGCAGGATAAGTACAATGAGCAGTTCTTC.

The gene calls are TRBV7-8 and TRBJ2-7, with a tentative D call TRBD2 (5 bases). This CDR3 is built from 15 residues. Germline assignment: CDR1 SGHVS and CDR2 FQNEAQ. V was cut by 2 bases and J by 3 bases, with 14 bases left in between. The CDR3 loop is CASSLIGNTDYEQYF. CDR3 nucleotides: TGTGCCAGCAGCTTAATCGGGAACACCGACTACGAGCAGTACTTC.

The V and J genes are TRBV14 and TRBJ1-3; 8 bases map to TRBD1. CDR3 length equals 16 residues. The germline V gene encodes CDR1 SGHDN and CDR2 FVKESK. J gave up 4 bases and V 4 bases, and 9 bases lay outside the gene matches. The CDR3 bases are TGTGCCAGCAGCCGGGATACTGGACAGGGAGGAAACACCATATATTTT. This gives the protein CASSRDTGQGGNTIYF.

As regards this clone: The sample contains more than one DNA sequence encoding this CDR3. This chain connects TRBV12-3 or TRBV12-4 to TRBJ1-2; no firm D call. V was pared by 6 bases and J by 2 bases, with 10 bases between. The CDR3 runs 13 residues. CDR3 nucleotides: TGTGCCAGCAGCCAAAACAGAAACTATGGCTACACCTTC. Amino acids: CASSQNRNYGYTF.

This chain links TRBV18 with TRBJ1-5; no definite D call. Per germline, CDR1 KGHSH and CDR2 LQKENI. Trimming left V 1 base short and J 2 bases short, with 12 bases between. The CDR3 runs 16 residues. In DNA form, the CDR3 reads TGTGCCAGCTCACCACAAGGGTGGGGAGGCAATCAGCCCCAGCATTTT. Translation: CASSPQGWGGNQPQHF.